The TCR beta chain described here comes from a study of blood T cell repertoires in COVID-19. In the source study's methods: The assay estimated nucleated cells by amplifying reference gene primers. The repertoire was sequenced with immunoSEQ multiplex PCR; TCRdb's copy has only in-frame clones and lacks some. For V, J and clone size, that table is used; D and trimming come from the DNA. The data show about 300,000 clones, 85% to 90% seen once. Assignment of participants to cohorts was predicated upon participant-reported clinical history. The CDR3 loop spans 15 amino acids. J was trimmed by 5 bases and V by 6 bases; bases with no gene match: 7. Germline V CDR1 and CDR2: WSHSY, SAAADI.

The material sequenced was PBMCs or T cells enriched from blood (not recorded which). This chain uses TRBV10-2 with TRBJ2-2; TRBD1 matches at 9 bases. This sequence was found in a man aged 30 to 39 who had recovered from COVID-19. Written as DNA, the CDR3 is TGCGCCAGCAGGCCGGGACAGGGCCTGACCGGGGAGCTGTTTTTT. It codes for CASRPGQGLTGELFF.